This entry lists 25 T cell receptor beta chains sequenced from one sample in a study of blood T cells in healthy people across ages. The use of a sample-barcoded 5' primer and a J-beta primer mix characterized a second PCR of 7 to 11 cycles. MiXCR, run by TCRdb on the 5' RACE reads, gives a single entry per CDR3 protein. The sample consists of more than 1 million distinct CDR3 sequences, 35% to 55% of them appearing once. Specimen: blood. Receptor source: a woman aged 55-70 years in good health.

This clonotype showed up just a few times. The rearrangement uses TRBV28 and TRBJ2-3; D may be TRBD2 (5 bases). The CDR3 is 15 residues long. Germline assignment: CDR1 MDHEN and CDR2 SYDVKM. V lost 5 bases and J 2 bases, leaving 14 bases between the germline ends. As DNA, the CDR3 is TGTGCCAGCAGTCCGCCAGCGGAGCTCACAGATACGCAGTATTTT. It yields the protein CASSPPAELTDTQYF.

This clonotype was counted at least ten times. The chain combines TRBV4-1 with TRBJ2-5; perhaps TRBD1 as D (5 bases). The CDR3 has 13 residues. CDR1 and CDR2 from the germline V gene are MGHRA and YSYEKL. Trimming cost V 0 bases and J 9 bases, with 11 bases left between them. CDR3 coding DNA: TGCGCCAGCAGCCAAGACGACAGCCCAGCCCAGTACTTC. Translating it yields CASSQDDSPAQYF.

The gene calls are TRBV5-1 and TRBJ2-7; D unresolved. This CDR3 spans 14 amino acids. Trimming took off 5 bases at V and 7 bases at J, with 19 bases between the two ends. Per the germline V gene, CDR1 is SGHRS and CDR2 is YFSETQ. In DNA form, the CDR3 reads TGCGCCAGCAGGGAGTACGTTAATTACAATGAGCAGTACTTC. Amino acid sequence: CASREYVNYNEQYF.

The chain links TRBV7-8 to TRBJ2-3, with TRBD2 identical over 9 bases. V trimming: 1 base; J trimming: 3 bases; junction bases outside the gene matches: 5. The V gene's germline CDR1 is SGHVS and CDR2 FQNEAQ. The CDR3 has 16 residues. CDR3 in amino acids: CASSLVVLAGTDTQYF. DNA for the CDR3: TGTGCCAGCAGCTTAGTAGTCCTAGCGGGAACAGATACGCAGTATTTT.

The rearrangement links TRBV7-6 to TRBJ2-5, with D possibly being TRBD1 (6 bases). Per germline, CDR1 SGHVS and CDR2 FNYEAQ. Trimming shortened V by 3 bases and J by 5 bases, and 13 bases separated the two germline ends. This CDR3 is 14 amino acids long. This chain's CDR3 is CASSLKLGGETQYF. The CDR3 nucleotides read TGTGCCAGCAGCTTGAAACTAGGGGGTGAGACCCAGTACTTC.

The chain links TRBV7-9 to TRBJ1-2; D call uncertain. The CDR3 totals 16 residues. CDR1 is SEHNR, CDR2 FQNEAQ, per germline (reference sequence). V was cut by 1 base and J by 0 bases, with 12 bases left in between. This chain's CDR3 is CASSLGGGRSNYGYTF. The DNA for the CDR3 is TGTGCCAGCAGCTTAGGGGGAGGTAGATCTAACTATGGCTACACCTTC.

The CDR3 is CSVERGSPRGYTF. The CDR3 DNA reads TGCAGCGTTGAACGAGGCAGCCCTCGGGGCTACACCTTC. The chain is built from TRBV29-1 and TRBJ1-2; D not certain. CDR3 length: 13 residues. With 2 bases removed from V and 8 bases from J, the gap between germline ends came to 15 bases. Germline assignment: CDR1 SQVTM and CDR2 ANQGSEA.

The CDR3 DNA follows: TGTGCCAGCAGTTACCCAGAATCCTCCTACGAGCAGTACTTC. Its translation is CASSYPESSYEQYF. This sequence joins TRBV6-6 and TRBJ2-7; D gene uncertain. This CDR3 comprises 14 residues. CDR1 MNHNY and CDR2 SVGAGI come from the germline V gene (reference sequence). V shed 2 bases and J shed 0 bases, with 8 bases lying between them.

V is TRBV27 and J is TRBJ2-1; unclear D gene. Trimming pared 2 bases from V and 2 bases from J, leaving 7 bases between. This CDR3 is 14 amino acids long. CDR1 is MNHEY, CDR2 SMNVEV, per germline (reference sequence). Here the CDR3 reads CASSLKYPYNEQFF. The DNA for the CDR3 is TGTGCCAGCAGTTTAAAGTACCCCTACAATGAGCAGTTCTTC.

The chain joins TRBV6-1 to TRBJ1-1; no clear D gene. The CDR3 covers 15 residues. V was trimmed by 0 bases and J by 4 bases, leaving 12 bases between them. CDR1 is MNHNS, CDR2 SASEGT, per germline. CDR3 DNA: TGTGCCAGCAGTGAAGCAGTCGGTAGCAGCACTGAAGCTTTCTTT. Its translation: CASSEAVGSSTEAFF.

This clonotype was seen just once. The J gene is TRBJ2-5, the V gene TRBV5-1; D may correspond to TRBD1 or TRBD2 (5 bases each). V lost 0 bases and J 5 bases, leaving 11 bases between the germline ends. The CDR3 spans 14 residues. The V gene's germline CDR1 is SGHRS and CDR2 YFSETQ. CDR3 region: CASSLVGVVETQYF. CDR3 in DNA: TGCGCCAGCAGCTTGGTGGGGGTAGTGGAGACCCAGTACTTC.

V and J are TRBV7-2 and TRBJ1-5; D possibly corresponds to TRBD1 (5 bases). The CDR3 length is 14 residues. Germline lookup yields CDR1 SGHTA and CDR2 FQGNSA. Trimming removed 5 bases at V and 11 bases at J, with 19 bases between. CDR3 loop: CASSNSGGRSTQHF. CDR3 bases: TGTGCCAGCAGCAACTCCGGGGGTCGGTCTACCCAGCATTTT. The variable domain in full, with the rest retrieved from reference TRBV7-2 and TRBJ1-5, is GAGVSQSPSNKVTEKGKDVELRCDPISGHTALYWYRQSLGQGLEFLIYFQGNSAPDKSGLPSDRFSAERTGGSVSTLTIQRTQQEDSAVYLCASSNSGGRSTQHFGDGTRLSIL.

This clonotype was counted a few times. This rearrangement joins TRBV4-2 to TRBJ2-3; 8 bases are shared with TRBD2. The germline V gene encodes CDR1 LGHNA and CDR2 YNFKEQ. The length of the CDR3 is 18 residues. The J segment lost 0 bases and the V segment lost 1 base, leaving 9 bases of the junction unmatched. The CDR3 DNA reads TGTGCCAGCAGCCAAGCGGGGGGGAGCGGGATTAGCACAGATACGCAGTATTTT. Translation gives CASSQAGGSGISTDTQYF.

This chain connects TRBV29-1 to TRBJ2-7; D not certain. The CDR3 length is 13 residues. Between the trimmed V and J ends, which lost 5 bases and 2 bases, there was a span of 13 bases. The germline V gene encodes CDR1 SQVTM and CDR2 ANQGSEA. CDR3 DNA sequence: TGCAGCGTTCATGGCCCAGGTACCTACGAGCAGTACTTC. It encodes CSVHGPGTYEQYF.

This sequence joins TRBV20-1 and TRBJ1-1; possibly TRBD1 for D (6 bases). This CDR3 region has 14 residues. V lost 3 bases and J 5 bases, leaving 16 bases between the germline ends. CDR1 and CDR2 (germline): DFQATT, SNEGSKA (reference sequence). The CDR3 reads CSARGTKGETEAFF. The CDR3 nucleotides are TGCAGTGCTAGGGGGACAAAGGGAGAGACTGAAGCTTTCTTT.

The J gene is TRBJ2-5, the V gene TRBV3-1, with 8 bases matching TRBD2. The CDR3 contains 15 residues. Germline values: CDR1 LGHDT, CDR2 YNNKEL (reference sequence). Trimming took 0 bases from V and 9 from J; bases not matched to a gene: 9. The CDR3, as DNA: TGTGCCAGCAGCCAAGATCCAGCGGGAGTCGTGGCCCAGTACTTC. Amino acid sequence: CASSQDPAGVVAQYF.

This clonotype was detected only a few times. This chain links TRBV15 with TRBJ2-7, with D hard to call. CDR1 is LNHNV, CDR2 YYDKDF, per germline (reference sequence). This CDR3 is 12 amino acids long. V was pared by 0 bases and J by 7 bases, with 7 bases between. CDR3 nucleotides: TGTGCCACCAGCAGAGAGGCTCAGGAGCAGTACTTC. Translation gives CATSREAQEQYF.

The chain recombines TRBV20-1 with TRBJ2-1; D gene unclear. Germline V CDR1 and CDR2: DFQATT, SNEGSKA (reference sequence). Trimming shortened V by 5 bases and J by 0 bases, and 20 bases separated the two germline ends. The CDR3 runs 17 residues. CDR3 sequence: CSAQELELVSSYNEQFF. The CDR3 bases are TGCAGTGCTCAGGAGCTAGAATTGGTGAGCTCCTACAATGAGCAGTTCTTC.

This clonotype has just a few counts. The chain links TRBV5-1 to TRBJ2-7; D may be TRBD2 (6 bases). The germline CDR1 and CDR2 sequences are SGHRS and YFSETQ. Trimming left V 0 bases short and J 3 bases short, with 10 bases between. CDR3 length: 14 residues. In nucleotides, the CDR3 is TGCGCCAGCAGCTTGGGGGGGGTCCTCTACGAGCAGTACTTC. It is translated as CASSLGGVLYEQYF.

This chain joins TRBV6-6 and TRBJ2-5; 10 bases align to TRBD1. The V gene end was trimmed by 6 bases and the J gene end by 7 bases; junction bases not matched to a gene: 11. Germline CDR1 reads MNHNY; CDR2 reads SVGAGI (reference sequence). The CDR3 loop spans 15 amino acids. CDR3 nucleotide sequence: TGTGCCAGCAGCCTTATGGGAGGACAGGGGGGGACCCAGTACTTC. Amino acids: CASSLMGGQGGTQYF.

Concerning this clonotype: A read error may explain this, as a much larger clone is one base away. The DNA of the CDR3 is TGTGCCAGCAGTTTAGGGGCCCCCCGGGGAGCTGAGCAGTACTTC. This sequence encodes CASSLGAPRGAEQYF. The chain employs TRBV12-3 or TRBV12-4 and TRBJ2-5; D might be TRBD2 (5 bases). V was cut by 1 base and J by 11 bases, with 20 bases left in between. This CDR3 is 15 amino acids long.

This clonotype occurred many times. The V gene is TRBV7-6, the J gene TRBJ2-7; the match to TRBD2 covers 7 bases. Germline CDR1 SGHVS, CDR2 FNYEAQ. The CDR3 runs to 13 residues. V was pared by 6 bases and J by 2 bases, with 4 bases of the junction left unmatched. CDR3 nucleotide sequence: TGTGCCAGCAGTCCTAGCGGTGCCTACGAGCAGTACTTC. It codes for CASSPSGAYEQYF.

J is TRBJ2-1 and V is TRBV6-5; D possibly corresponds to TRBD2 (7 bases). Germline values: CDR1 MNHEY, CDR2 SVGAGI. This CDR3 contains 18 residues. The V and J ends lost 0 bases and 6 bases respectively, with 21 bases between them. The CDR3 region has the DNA TGTGCCAGCAGTTACTCCCCAAGAGGGAGGGGGGTCGGCAATGAGCAGTTCTTC. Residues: CASSYSPRGRGVGNEQFF.

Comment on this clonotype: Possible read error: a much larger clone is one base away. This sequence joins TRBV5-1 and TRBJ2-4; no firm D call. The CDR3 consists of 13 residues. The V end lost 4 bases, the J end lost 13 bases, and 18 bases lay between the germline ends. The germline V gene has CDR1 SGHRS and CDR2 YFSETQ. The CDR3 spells CASSPVRFKEQYF. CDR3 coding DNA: TGCGCCAGCAGCCCGGTGAGGTTTAAAGAGCAGTACTTC.

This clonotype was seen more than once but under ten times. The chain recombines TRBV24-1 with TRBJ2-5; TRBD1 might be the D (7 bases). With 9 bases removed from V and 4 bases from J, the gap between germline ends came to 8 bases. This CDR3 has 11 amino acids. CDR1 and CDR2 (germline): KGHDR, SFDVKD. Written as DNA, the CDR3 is TGTGCCACCCAGGGGGGAGAGACCCAGTACTTC. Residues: CATQGGETQYF.